This TCR beta chain came from a study of cytomegalovirus exposure and HLA in healthy donors. Background on the study: In a previous analysis, 95 million to 130 million unique TCR beta sequences were found from 150 million to 200 million T cells. Study-wide findings and caveats: The productive fraction for most TCR beta V segments was about 87% or about 30% in an earlier analysis. Analyses of presence and absence presupposed an approximately uniform sequencing depth across donors. As a later analysis revealed, the rate of TCR association differed by HLA locus, with DRB1 most and HLA-C fewest.

Germline CDR1 MNHEY, CDR2 SVGAGI. The CDR3 covers 15 residues. Points on this clone: Its antigen is not identified. The junction and the germline gene differ at one end; a read error may be behind it.

Researchers ran the PCR with 60 Vbeta and 13 Jbeta primers. Sequencing used immunoSEQ multiplex PCR; TCRdb keeps in-frame clones, though not all of them. The table lists roughly 120,000 clones, with around 2.7% in the top ten. The clonotype comes from a man under 40 in good health and CMV-seronegative. V and J are TRBV6-5 and TRBJ2-7; 9 nucleotides match TRBD1. Material: PBMCs. CDR3 protein: CASSLGQGYSYERYF. The CDR3, as DNA: TGTGCCAGCAGTCTAGGACAGGGGTACTCCTACGAGCGGTACTTC.